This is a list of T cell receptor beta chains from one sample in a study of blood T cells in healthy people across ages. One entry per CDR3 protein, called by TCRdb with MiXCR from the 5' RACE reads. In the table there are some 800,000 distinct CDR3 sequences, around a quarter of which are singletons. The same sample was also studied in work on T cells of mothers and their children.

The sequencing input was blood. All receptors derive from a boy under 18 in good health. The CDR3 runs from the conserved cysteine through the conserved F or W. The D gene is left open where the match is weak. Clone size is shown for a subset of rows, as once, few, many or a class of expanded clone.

CDR3nt: TGTGCCAGCAGCTTTTCGGGCGGGAGCTCCTACGAGCAGTACTTC
CDR3aa: CASSFSGGSSYEQYF
abundance: .
v_gene: TRBV7-2
d_gene: TRBD2
j_gene: TRBJ2-7

CDR3nt: TGTGCCGGCAGCTCCGGACGGCAACTCTCCTACGAGCAGTACTTC
CDR3aa: CAGSSGRQLSYEQYF
abundance: .
v_gene: TRBV7-6
d_gene: .
j_gene: TRBJ2-7

CDR3nt: TGTGCCAGCTCTCGGCAGTTGTCCGCAGATACGCAGTATTTT
CDR3aa: CASSRQLSADTQYF
abundance: .
v_gene: TRBV18
d_gene: .
j_gene: TRBJ2-3

CDR3nt: TGCAGCGTTGAACGGCTAGCGGGGTCATACAATGAGCAGTTCTTC
CDR3aa: CSVERLAGSYNEQFF
abundance: many
v_gene: TRBV29-1
d_gene: TRBD2
j_gene: TRBJ2-1

CDR3nt: TGTGCCAGCAGTTTCGGACTAGCGGGAGGATTGAATGAGCAGTTCTTC
CDR3aa: CASSFGLAGGLNEQFF
abundance: .
v_gene: TRBV28
d_gene: TRBD2
j_gene: TRBJ2-1

CDR3nt: TGTGCCAGCAGCGTAGATGCGAGGGCGGGGGCGTCCTACGAGCAGTACTTC
CDR3aa: CASSVDARAGASYEQYF
abundance: .
v_gene: TRBV9
d_gene: .
j_gene: TRBJ2-7

CDR3nt: TGCAGCGTTATCGATACAGGGGACACTAACTATGGCTACACCTTC
CDR3aa: CSVIDTGDTNYGYTF
abundance: few
v_gene: TRBV29-1
d_gene: TRBD1
j_gene: TRBJ1-2

CDR3nt: TGCGCCAGCAGCTCGATGGGCATTCAGTACTTC
CDR3aa: CASSSMGIQYF
abundance: .
v_gene: TRBV5-1
d_gene: .
j_gene: TRBJ2-4

CDR3nt: TGTGCCAGCAGCCCGAGCGTTAGTGCGACTCCCCTATTATCCCCTAGGAATGAGCAGTTCTTC
CDR3aa: CASSPSVSATPLLSPRNEQFF
abundance: few
v_gene: TRBV11-2
d_gene: .
j_gene: TRBJ2-1

CDR3nt: TGCAGCGTTGAAGATTCCAGGGACACCATCTTAGGGACCCAGTACTTC
CDR3aa: CSVEDSRDTILGTQYF
abundance: few
v_gene: TRBV29-1
d_gene: .
j_gene: TRBJ2-5

CDR3nt: TGTGCCAGCAGTTTAGGGGGGAGGGACAGGGACTACGAGCAGTACTTC
CDR3aa: CASSLGGRDRDYEQYF
abundance: few
v_gene: TRBV12-3/TRBV12-4
d_gene: TRBD1
j_gene: TRBJ2-7

CDR3nt: TGCAGTGCTAGAGAGGTAGCGTTCTCGGAGACCCAGTACTTC
CDR3aa: CSAREVAFSETQYF
abundance: .
v_gene: TRBV20-1
d_gene: .
j_gene: TRBJ2-5

CDR3nt: TGTGCTCCTCAAAAAGGGCAGGGGCTCCAAGAGACCCAGTACTTC
CDR3aa: CAPQKGQGLQETQYF
abundance: few
v_gene: TRBV21-1
d_gene: .
j_gene: TRBJ2-5

CDR3nt: TGCAGCGTTGAGCGCGAGGCAGATACGCAGTATTTT
CDR3aa: CSVEREADTQYF
abundance: many
v_gene: TRBV29-1
d_gene: .
j_gene: TRBJ2-3

CDR3nt: TGTGCCAGCAGCCAAGTAAGCGGGGGGCTCTACAATGAGCAGTTCTTC
CDR3aa: CASSQVSGGLYNEQFF
abundance: few
v_gene: TRBV14
d_gene: TRBD2
j_gene: TRBJ2-1

CDR3nt: TGCAGCGTTCGGGGGGCAGGGGGCTCCTACGAGCAGTACTTC
CDR3aa: CSVRGAGGSYEQYF
abundance: .
v_gene: TRBV29-1
d_gene: .
j_gene: TRBJ2-7

CDR3nt: TGCAGCGTTGAAAGGGACAGGGGGCCCGAGCAGTACTTC
CDR3aa: CSVERDRGPEQYF
abundance: few
v_gene: TRBV29-1
d_gene: TRBD1
j_gene: TRBJ2-7

CDR3nt: TGCGCCAGCAGCTTGGGTCCCGGTTCGGAGACCCAGTACTTC
CDR3aa: CASSLGPGSETQYF
abundance: .
v_gene: TRBV5-1
d_gene: .
j_gene: TRBJ2-5

CDR3nt: TGTGCCAGCAGCTTGGCGACTTTGGGTGGGACATACTACAATGAGCAGTTCTTC
CDR3aa: CASSLATLGGTYYNEQFF
abundance: .
v_gene: TRBV5-6
d_gene: .
j_gene: TRBJ2-1

CDR3nt: TGTGCCAGCAGCGTAGTAGGAACTAGTAACAATGAGCAGTTCTTC
CDR3aa: CASSVVGTSNNEQFF
abundance: .
v_gene: TRBV9
d_gene: .
j_gene: TRBJ2-1

CDR3nt: TGCGCCAGCAGCCAAGAAGGGGACGGACGCTACTATGGCTACACCTTC
CDR3aa: CASSQEGDGRYYGYTF
abundance: .
v_gene: TRBV4-3
d_gene: .
j_gene: TRBJ1-2

CDR3nt: TGTGCCACCAGGACGGACTCCTACGAGCAGTACTTC
CDR3aa: CATRTDSYEQYF
abundance: few
v_gene: TRBV25-1
d_gene: .
j_gene: TRBJ2-7

CDR3nt: TGTGCCAGCAGCCTTGGGACTAGCGGGGGGATTGCCAAAAACATTCAGTACTTC
CDR3aa: CASSLGTSGGIAKNIQYF
abundance: many
v_gene: TRBV3-1
d_gene: TRBD2
j_gene: TRBJ2-4

CDR3nt: TGTGCCAGCAGCCAAAGCTCTGTATATGGCTACACCTTC
CDR3aa: CASSQSSVYGYTF
abundance: few
v_gene: TRBV11-2
d_gene: .
j_gene: TRBJ1-2

CDR3nt: TGTGCCAGCAGCCGACGACAGGGGGGGTGGGATGAGCAGTTCTTC
CDR3aa: CASSRRQGGWDEQFF
abundance: .
v_gene: TRBV3-1
d_gene: TRBD1
j_gene: TRBJ2-1

CDR3nt: TGTGCCAGCAGTTTATCCCCCCTATTGGGGGAGCAGTACTTC
CDR3aa: CASSLSPLLGEQYF
abundance: .
v_gene: TRBV28
d_gene: .
j_gene: TRBJ2-7

CDR3nt: TGTGCCTGGAGATCGCCGCCACCTCTCGGAAACACCATATATTTT
CDR3aa: CAWRSPPPLGNTIYF
abundance: .
v_gene: TRBV30
d_gene: .
j_gene: TRBJ1-3

CDR3nt: TGTGCCAGCAGTTTCTTCGGCGACAATGAGCAGTTCTTC
CDR3aa: CASSFFGDNEQFF
abundance: .
v_gene: TRBV28
d_gene: .
j_gene: TRBJ2-1

CDR3nt: TGTGCCAGCAGTGATGGGGACTTGGACACAGATACGCAGTATTTT
CDR3aa: CASSDGDLDTDTQYF
abundance: few
v_gene: TRBV2
d_gene: .
j_gene: TRBJ2-3

CDR3nt: TGTGCCAGCAGTTTAGCGGGAGGGAAATACAATGAGCAGTTCTTC
CDR3aa: CASSLAGGKYNEQFF
abundance: .
v_gene: TRBV12-3/TRBV12-4
d_gene: TRBD2
j_gene: TRBJ2-1

CDR3nt: TGTGCCAGCAGCCCCGAGGAAGCTGGGGCCAACGTCCTGACTTTC
CDR3aa: CASSPEEAGANVLTF
abundance: .
v_gene: TRBV7-8
d_gene: .
j_gene: TRBJ2-6

CDR3nt: TGTGCCAGCAGCTTAGTTCCAGGACAGGTCTCTGACTACGAGCAGTACTTC
CDR3aa: CASSLVPGQVSDYEQYF
abundance: .
v_gene: TRBV7-9
d_gene: TRBD1
j_gene: TRBJ2-7

CDR3nt: TGTGCCAGCAGTTTAGGGACTACTTACAATGAGCAGTTCTTC
CDR3aa: CASSLGTTYNEQFF
abundance: .
v_gene: TRBV12-3/TRBV12-4
d_gene: .
j_gene: TRBJ2-1

CDR3nt: TGTGCCAGCAGTTTAGCGGACGAAGCTGAGCAGTTCTTC
CDR3aa: CASSLADEAEQFF
abundance: few
v_gene: TRBV12-3/TRBV12-4
d_gene: .
j_gene: TRBJ2-1

CDR3nt: TGCGCCAGCAGCAAGGGACAGGGAGAGACTGAAGCTTTCTTT
CDR3aa: CASSKGQGETEAFF
abundance: .
v_gene: TRBV5-1
d_gene: TRBD1
j_gene: TRBJ1-1

CDR3nt: TGTGCCAGCAGTGTAGGGGTTCCCCTCTATGGCTACACCTTC
CDR3aa: CASSVGVPLYGYTF
abundance: .
v_gene: TRBV28
d_gene: .
j_gene: TRBJ1-2

CDR3nt: TGTGCCAGCAGTTATGGACAGGGGTTCTACGAGCAGTACTTC
CDR3aa: CASSYGQGFYEQYF
abundance: few
v_gene: TRBV6-5
d_gene: TRBD1
j_gene: TRBJ2-7

CDR3nt: TGTGCCAGCAGCTCCCCAGCCCCAGGGTACAAAGAGACCCAGTACTTC
CDR3aa: CASSSPAPGYKETQYF
abundance: .
v_gene: TRBV7-9
d_gene: .
j_gene: TRBJ2-5

CDR3nt: TGCAGCGTTGAAGGAGGGGCCCTTGGGGACACTGAAGCTTTCTTT
CDR3aa: CSVEGGALGDTEAFF
abundance: few
v_gene: TRBV29-1
d_gene: .
j_gene: TRBJ1-1

CDR3nt: TGCGCCAGCAGCCAAGACAGCGGGATACGGGACGAGCAGTACTTC
CDR3aa: CASSQDSGIRDEQYF
abundance: few
v_gene: TRBV4-3
d_gene: TRBD2
j_gene: TRBJ2-7

CDR3nt: TGTGCCGGCAGCCCCTACAACCAAGAGACCCAGTACTTC
CDR3aa: CAGSPYNQETQYF
abundance: .
v_gene: TRBV11-2
d_gene: .
j_gene: TRBJ2-5